Below, 26 T cell receptor beta chains from the same sample are listed, as sequenced in a study of persistence of HIV-infected CD4 T cells. The stimulus was lysate of CMV-infected fibroblasts, around 10 ug/mL. Responding CD4+ T cells were sorted by upregulation of both CD40 ligand and CD69. These TCRs' antigens remain unknown. This was the immunoSEQ version 4 assay in survey mode. Generated by immunoSEQ multiplex PCR, the TCRdb table keeps only in-frame clones and is missing some. The sample carries 15,000 to 20,000 clones, more than 75% recorded once. The sample in question was CD4+ T cells sorted from PBMCs after roughly 18-hour stimulation, obtained from a patient who received antiretroviral therapy. Source of these receptors: an adult man with HIV who was CMV-seropositive.

A remark on this clone: The same CDR3 can be traced to other DNA sequences in this sample. The chain recombines TRBV12-3 or TRBV12-4 with TRBJ1-1, with D possibly being TRBD1 (5 bases). The CDR3 loop spans 13 amino acids. Trimming took off 5 bases at V and 5 bases at J, with 12 bases between the two ends. CDR3 in DNA: TGTGCCAGCAGTGGCCGAGAGGGGACTGAAGCTTTCTTT. This translates into CASSGREGTEAFF.

A few counts support this clone. The rearrangement links TRBV27 to TRBJ1-2; D might be TRBD1 (6 bases). The V and J ends lost 2 bases and 3 bases respectively, with 10 bases between them. CDR3 length equals 14 residues. Germline lookup yields CDR1 MNHEY and CDR2 SMNVEV (reference sequence). The DNA of the CDR3 is TGTGCCAGCAGTTTAAACAGGGATTACTATGGCTACACCTTC. Residues: CASSLNRDYYGYTF.

This clone was recorded a few times. This chain joins TRBV2 and TRBJ1-1, with TRBD1 matching 9 bases. V was pared by 7 bases and J by 3 bases, with 6 bases of the junction left unmatched. In germline, CDR1 is SNHLY, CDR2 FYNNEI. This CDR3 has 14 residues. This CDR3 reads CASTGTGFYTEAFF. DNA of the CDR3: TGTGCCAGCACCGGGACAGGGTTTTACACTGAAGCTTTCTTT.

The rearrangement links TRBV28 to TRBJ2-1; D is tentatively TRBD1 or TRBD2 (5 bases each). Germline CDR1 and CDR2: MDHEN and SYDVKM. With 4 bases removed from V and 5 bases from J, the gap between germline ends came to 21 bases. The CDR3 sequence is 17 residues long. The CDR3 sequence: CASSSPAPGQGDNEQFF. The CDR3 DNA is TGTGCCAGCAGTTCCCCCGCCCCCGGCCAGGGAGACAATGAGCAGTTCTTC.

The rearrangement uses TRBV5-6 and TRBJ1-4; 10 nucleotides line up with TRBD1. CDR3 size: 14 residues. Germline CDR1 is SGHDT and CDR2 is YYEEEE. V shed 2 bases, J shed 6 bases, and the junction held 1 base outside the gene matches. DNA for the CDR3: TGTGCCAGCAGCTTCGGGACAGGGGATGAAAAACTGTTTTTT. Translating gives CASSFGTGDEKLFF.

The V and J genes are TRBV28 and TRBJ2-3, with D possibly being TRBD2 (5 bases). The CDR3 totals 13 residues. CDR1 is MDHEN, CDR2 SYDVKM, per germline. V dropped 7 bases and J dropped 5 bases, with 13 bases sitting between them. In DNA form, the CDR3 reads TGTGCCAGCACCGGGGAGTACGGAGATACGCAGTATTTT. Amino acids: CASTGEYGDTQYF.

CDR3 sequence reads: CATSDSPGTDTQYF. CDR3 coding DNA: TGTGCCACCAGTGATTCCCCAGGCACAGATACGCAGTATTTT. This chain joins TRBV24-1 and TRBJ2-3, with no clear D. There are 14 residues in the CDR3. V was cut by 2 bases and J by 1 base, with 6 bases left in between. Germline-derived CDR1 and CDR2 are KGHDR and SFDVKD.

This chain joins TRBV6-2 or TRBV6-3 and TRBJ1-2, with TRBD1 matching over 10 bases. The CDR3 is made up of 16 amino acids. The V and J ends lost 0 bases and 1 base, in that order; junction bases with no gene match: 2. Germline CDR1 and CDR2: MNHEY and SVGEGT. The chain's CDR3 is CASSYSRDRGNYGYTF. The CDR3 coding sequence is TGTGCCAGCAGTTACTCCCGGGACAGGGGTAACTATGGCTACACCTTC.

CDR3 protein: CAIAVGENSPLHF. CDR3 sequence (DNA): TGTGCCATCGCGGTGGGGGAAAATTCACCCCTCCACTTT. This sequence joins TRBV7-8 and TRBJ1-6; D is perhaps TRBD1 (5 bases). Germline CDR1 reads SGHVS; CDR2 reads FQNEAQ. CDR3 length: 13 residues. V was clipped by 10 bases and J by 7 bases, with 14 bases between them.

V and J are TRBV28 and TRBJ1-1, with 7 positions matching TRBD1. V lost 4 bases to trimming and J lost 2 bases; unmatched junction nucleotides: 10. CDR3 length: 16 residues. Looked up from germline, CDR1 is MDHEN and CDR2 is SYDVKM. The CDR3 bases are TGTGCCAGCAGTTCGCCCCAGGGGACAGTTAACACTGAAGCTTTCTTT. Its protein product is CASSSPQGTVNTEAFF.

This clone was observed a handful of times. J is TRBJ1-4 and V is TRBV5-8, with D hard to call. The germline V gene encodes CDR1 SGHTS and CDR2 YDEGEE. The V end was cut by 3 bases, the J end by 7 bases, with 19 bases between. This CDR3 spans 16 amino acids. CDR3 sequence (DNA): TGTGCCAGCAGCTCCGGTCGAACGGTGTTTGGTGAAAAACTGTTTTTT. This sequence encodes CASSSGRTVFGEKLFF.

J is TRBJ1-1 and V is TRBV15; possible D gene TRBD1, 5 bases. The CDR3 is made up of 16 amino acids. Trimming left V 1 base short and J 2 bases short, with 14 bases between. Germline lookup yields CDR1 LNHNV and CDR2 YYDKDF (reference sequence). CDR3: CATSRVLGARNTEAFF. The CDR3, as DNA: TGTGCCACCAGCAGAGTGCTAGGGGCGCGAAACACTGAAGCTTTCTTT.

The chain has TRBV4-1 and TRBJ1-5; TRBD1 agrees at 10 bases. CDR3 length: 15 residues. Germline V CDR1 and CDR2: MGHRA, YSYEKL. The trim removed 3 bases at V and 4 bases at J, leaving 3 bases unmatched. CDR3 DNA sequence: TGCGCCAGCAGCCAGGGGGACAGGGGAAATCAGCCCCAGCATTTT. It is translated as CASSQGDRGNQPQHF.

The V call is TRBV6-1, the J call TRBJ1-2; no definite D call. This CDR3 spans 14 amino acids. Germline CDR1 reads MNHNS; CDR2 reads SASEGT. The V end lost 0 bases, the J end lost 8 bases, and 13 bases lay between the germline ends. The CDR3 bases are TGTGCCAGCAGTGAAGCATTGGGTACCAAAGGCTACACCTTC. This encodes CASSEALGTKGYTF.

The chain couples TRBV5-1 to TRBJ2-7; D is perhaps TRBD1 or TRBD2 (6 bases each). Germline CDR1 reads SGHRS; CDR2 reads YFSETQ. V gave up 0 bases and J gave up 1 base, with 14 bases separating them. The CDR3 loop spans 16 amino acids. CDR3 sequence reads: CASSLDVGGRSYEQYF. The CDR3 DNA is TGCGCCAGCAGCTTGGACGTCGGGGGCAGATCCTACGAGCAGTACTTC.

This clone was counted a few times. This sequence joins TRBV2 and TRBJ1-1; tentative D call: TRBD1 (5 bases). The CDR3 is made up of 14 amino acids. Germline V lookup: CDR1 SNHLY, CDR2 FYNNEI. Trimming pared 8 bases from V and 5 bases from J, leaving 18 bases between. The CDR3 DNA follows: TGTGCCAGCTTAGGGTCGGCAGGGTTGACTGAAGCTTTCTTT. This encodes CASLGSAGLTEAFF.

This clone was found once. The chain uses TRBV2 and TRBJ1-1, with TRBD1 as a possible D gene (5 bases). Germline loops: CDR1 SNHLY, CDR2 FYNNEI. CDR3 length equals 12 residues. V was shortened by 8 bases and J by 7 bases, with 14 bases between the two germline ends. CDR3 protein: CASLGGVGEAFF. CDR3 DNA sequence: TGTGCCAGCCTGGGGGGGGTGGGTGAAGCTTTCTTT. Full variable domain (outside the CDR3, taken from reference TRBV2 and TRBJ1-1): EPEVTQTPSHQVTQMGQEVILRCVPISNHLYFYWYRQILGQKVEFLVSFYNNEISEKSEIFDDQFSVERPDGSNFTLKIRSTKLEDSAMYFCASLGGVGEAFFGQGTRLTVV.

The chain joins TRBV27 to TRBJ1-4; D gene ambiguous. CDR1 is MNHEY, CDR2 SMNVEV, per germline (reference sequence). Trimming took 0 bases from V and 8 from J, leaving 13 bases between them. CDR3 length: 15 residues. CDR3 in DNA: TGTGCCAGCAGTTTATCGGCCACCGGGAAGGAAAAACTGTTTTTT. Translation gives CASSLSATGKEKLFF.

The rearrangement links TRBV19 to TRBJ1-6; no firm D call. V dropped 2 bases and J dropped 8 bases, with 7 bases sitting between them. The CDR3 runs 13 residues. Germline V gene sequence: CDR1 LNHDA, CDR2 SQIVND (reference sequence). This CDR3 reads CASSIKVDSPLHF. In DNA, the CDR3 is TGTGCCAGTAGTATAAAGGTGGATTCACCCCTCCACTTT.

V usage is TRBV19 and J usage is TRBJ1-1; 10 bases fit TRBD1. The ends lost 6 bases at V and 1 base at J; junction bases unmatched: 11. The CDR3 totals 17 residues. In germline, CDR1 is LNHDA, CDR2 SQIVND (reference sequence). Here the CDR3 reads CASSPNRDRGRNTEAFF. The CDR3 coding sequence is TGTGCCAGTAGCCCCAATCGGGACAGGGGAAGGAACACTGAAGCTTTCTTT.

The chain combines TRBV3-1 (or the pseudogene TRBV3-2) with TRBJ1-1; possible D gene TRBD1, 5 bases. This CDR3 is 13 amino acids long. Trimming shortened V by 5 bases and J by 5 bases, and 12 bases separated the two germline ends. Germline lookup yields CDR1 LGHDT and CDR2 YNNKEL (reference sequence). The CDR3 region is CASSEDTRTEAFF. In DNA, the CDR3 is TGTGCCAGCAGCGAGGACACCCGGACTGAAGCTTTCTTT.

The chain carries TRBV7-6 and TRBJ2-7, with 11 bases that match TRBD2. The ends lost 1 base at V and 5 bases at J; junction bases unmatched: 4. Germline CDR1 is SGHVS and CDR2 is FNYEAQ. The CDR3 contains 15 residues. The DNA of the CDR3 is TGTGCCAGCAGCTTAGTAGCGGGGGGGCCTAACGAGCAGTACTTC. Translation: CASSLVAGGPNEQYF.

The gene calls are TRBV5-8 and TRBJ1-5; D remains ambiguous. V lost 0 bases and J lost 0, with 7 bases in between. There are 15 residues in the CDR3. Germline V lookup: CDR1 SGHTS, CDR2 YDEGEE. Here the CDR3 reads CASSLAGDSNQPQHF. The CDR3 DNA sequence: TGTGCCAGCAGCTTGGCTGGGGATAGCAATCAGCCCCAGCATTTT.

The rearrangement joins TRBV27 to TRBJ2-3, with 7 bases aligning to TRBD1. Germline values: CDR1 MNHEY, CDR2 SMNVEV (reference sequence). V gave up 4 bases and J gave up 3 bases; unmatched junction bases: 7. The CDR3 contains 15 residues. Here the CDR3 reads CASSSRQGRTDTQYF. Written as DNA, the CDR3 is TGTGCCAGCAGTTCCAGACAGGGTAGAACAGATACGCAGTATTTT.

The chain recombines TRBV5-1 with TRBJ1-2; D is uncertain. The CDR3 is made up of 14 amino acids. V was cut by 2 bases and J by 5 bases, with 13 bases left in between. Per germline, CDR1 SGHRS and CDR2 YFSETQ. CDR3 region: CASSFTADSYGYTF. In DNA, the CDR3 is TGCGCCAGCAGCTTCACGGCAGATTCGTATGGCTACACCTTC.

The V and J genes are TRBV2 and TRBJ1-6, with D hard to call. Trimming pared 6 bases from V and 10 bases from J, leaving 16 bases between. Per the germline V gene, CDR1 is SNHLY and CDR2 is FYNNEI. The CDR3 length is 14 residues. DNA of the CDR3: TGTGCCAGCAGCGCGACAAGAAATGAATCACCCCTCCACTTT. Translation: CASSATRNESPLHF.